The 3 T cell receptor beta chains reported below all come from one sample, sequenced in a study of metastatic and nonmetastatic thyroid tumors. Each patient went into thyroid surgery without having received any treatment. TCRdb re-called the PCR reads through MiXCR. This sample yields approximately 41,000 clones, of which roughly a quarter are seen a single time; roughly 15% belongs to the top ten. The sample consisted of tumor tissue. The receptor set was obtained from a female donor with papillary thyroid cancer or a benign thyroid nodule (not recorded which). Some clones in this sample may be carry-over from other donors' samples.

This clone appeared many times. J is TRBJ2-2 and V is TRBV4-3; no reliable D call. This CDR3 comprises 15 residues. The germline gives CDR1 LGHNA, CDR2 YSLEER. Trimming removed 0 bases at V and 13 bases at J, with 18 bases between. CDR3 protein: CASSQDRARWTGLFF. The CDR3 coding sequence is TGCGCCAGCAGCCAAGATCGGGCGCGCTGGACGGGGCTGTTTTTT.

This clone has ten or more counts. The gene calls are TRBV12-3 or TRBV12-4 and TRBJ1-5, with a possible D match to TRBD1 (6 bases). This CDR3 is 16 amino acids long. V was cut by 7 bases and J by 2 bases, with 18 bases left in between. The DNA for the CDR3 is TGTGCCAGCAAACGGACAGATGGAGTCGGCAATCAGCCCCAGCATTTT. This codes for CASKRTDGVGNQPQHF.

CDR3 DNA: TGCGCCAGCAGCTTGGGGGGACAGGCAAGAGACGAGCAGTACTTC. This sequence encodes CASSLGGQARDEQYF. The rearrangement uses TRBV5-1 and TRBJ2-7; 8 bases map to TRBD1. The CDR3 runs 15 residues. Looked up from germline, CDR1 is SGHRS and CDR2 is YFSETQ. With 0 bases clipped from V and 5 bases from J, the junction kept 7 bases outside the gene matches. Filled out from reference TRBV5-1 and TRBJ2-7, the complete variable domain reads KAGVTQTPRYLIKTRGQQVTLSCSPISGHRSVSWYQQTPGQGLQFLFEYFSETQRNKGNFPGRFSGRQFSNSRSEMNVSTLELGDSALYLCASSLGGQARDEQYFGPGTRLTVT.